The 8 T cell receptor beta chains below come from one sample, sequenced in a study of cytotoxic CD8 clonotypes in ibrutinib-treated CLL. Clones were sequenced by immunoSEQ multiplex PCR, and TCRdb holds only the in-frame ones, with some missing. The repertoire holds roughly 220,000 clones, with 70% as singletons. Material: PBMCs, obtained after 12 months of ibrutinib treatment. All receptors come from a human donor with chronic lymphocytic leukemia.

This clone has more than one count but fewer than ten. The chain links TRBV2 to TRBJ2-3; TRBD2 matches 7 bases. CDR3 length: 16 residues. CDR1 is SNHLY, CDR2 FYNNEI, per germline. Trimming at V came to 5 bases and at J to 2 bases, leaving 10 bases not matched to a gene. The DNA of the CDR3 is TGTGCCAGCAGTTTGCAAGCGGGGACCCTCACAGATACGCAGTATTTT. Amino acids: CASSLQAGTLTDTQYF.

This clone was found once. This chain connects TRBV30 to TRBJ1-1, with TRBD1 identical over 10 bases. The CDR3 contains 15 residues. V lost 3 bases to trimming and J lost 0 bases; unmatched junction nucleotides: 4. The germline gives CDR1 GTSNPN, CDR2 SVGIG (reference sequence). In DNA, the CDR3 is TGTGCCTGGAGCGGGGGGACAGGGGTGAACACTGAAGCTTTCTTT. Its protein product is CAWSGGTGVNTEAFF.

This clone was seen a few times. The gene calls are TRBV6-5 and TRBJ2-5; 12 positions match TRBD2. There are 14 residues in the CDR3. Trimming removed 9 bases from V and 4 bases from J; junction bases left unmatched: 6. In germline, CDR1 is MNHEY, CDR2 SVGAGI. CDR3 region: CASRLAGVRETQYF. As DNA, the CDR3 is TGTGCCAGTCGACTAGCGGGAGTCCGAGAGACCCAGTACTTC.

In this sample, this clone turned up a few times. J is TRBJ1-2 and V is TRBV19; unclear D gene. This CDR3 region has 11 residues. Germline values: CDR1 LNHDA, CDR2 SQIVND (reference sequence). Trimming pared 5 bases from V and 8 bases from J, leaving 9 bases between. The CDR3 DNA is TGTGCCAGTAGTCCTGCTTGGGGCTACACCTTC. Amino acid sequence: CASSPAWGYTF.

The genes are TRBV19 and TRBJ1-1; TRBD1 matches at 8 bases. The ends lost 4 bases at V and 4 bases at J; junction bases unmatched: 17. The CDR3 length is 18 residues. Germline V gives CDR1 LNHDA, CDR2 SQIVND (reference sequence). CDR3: CASSTLIRDRPSGTEAFF. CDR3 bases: TGTGCCAGTAGTACCCTAATCCGGGACAGGCCGAGTGGCACTGAAGCTTTCTTT.

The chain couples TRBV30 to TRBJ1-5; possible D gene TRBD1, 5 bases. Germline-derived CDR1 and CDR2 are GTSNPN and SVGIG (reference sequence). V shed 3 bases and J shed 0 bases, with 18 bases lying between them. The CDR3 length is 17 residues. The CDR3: CAWSSKGTFSSNQPQHF. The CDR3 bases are TGTGCCTGGAGCTCGAAGGGGACCTTTTCTAGCAATCAGCCCCAGCATTTT.

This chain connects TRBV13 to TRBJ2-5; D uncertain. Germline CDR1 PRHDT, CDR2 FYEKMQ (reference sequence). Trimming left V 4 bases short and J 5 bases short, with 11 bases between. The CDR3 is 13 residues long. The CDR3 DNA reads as TGTGCCAGCAGCTCCGGCCCGAAGGAGACCCAGTACTTC. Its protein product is CASSSGPKETQYF.

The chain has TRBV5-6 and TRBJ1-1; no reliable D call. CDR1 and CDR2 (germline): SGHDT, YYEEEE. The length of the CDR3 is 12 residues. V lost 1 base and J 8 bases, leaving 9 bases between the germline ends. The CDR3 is CASSLLREEAFF. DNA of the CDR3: TGTGCCAGCAGCTTGCTTCGGGAAGAAGCTTTCTTT.